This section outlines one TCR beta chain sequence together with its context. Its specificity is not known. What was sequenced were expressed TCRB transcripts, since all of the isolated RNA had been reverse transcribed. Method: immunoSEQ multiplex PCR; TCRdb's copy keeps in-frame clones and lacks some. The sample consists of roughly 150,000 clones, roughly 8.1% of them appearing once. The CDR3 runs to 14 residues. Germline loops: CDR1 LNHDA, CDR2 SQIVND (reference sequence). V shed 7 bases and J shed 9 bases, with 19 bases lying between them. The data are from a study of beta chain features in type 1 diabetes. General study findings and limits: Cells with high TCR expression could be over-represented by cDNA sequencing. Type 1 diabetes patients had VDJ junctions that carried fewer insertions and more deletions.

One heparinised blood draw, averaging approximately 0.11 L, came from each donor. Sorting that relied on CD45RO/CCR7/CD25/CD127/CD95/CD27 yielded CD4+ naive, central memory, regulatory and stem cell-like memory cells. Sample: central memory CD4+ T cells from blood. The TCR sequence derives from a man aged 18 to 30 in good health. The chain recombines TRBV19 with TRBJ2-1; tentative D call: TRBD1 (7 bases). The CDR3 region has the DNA TGTGCCAGTACTAAAGGGGGCGCGGGGTTTGAGCAGTTCTTC. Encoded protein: CASTKGGAGFEQFF.